The T cell receptor beta chain described here comes from a study of blood T cell repertoires in COVID-19 (TCRdb year 2020). Turning to the overall study: The collaborator samples originated in the United States, Italy and Spain and spanned the acute and convalescent phases of COVID-19. The prospective study material was composed of cDNA or gDNA derived from T cells, B-cell-depleted T cells, or PBMCs. Deeply sampled blood TCRbeta repertoires from subjects exposed to, actively infected with, or recovered from COVID-19 were included in the dataset. The repertoires were released in a freely available public database intended as a resource for research on the immune response to SARS-CoV-2. The samples were drawn from two sources: the first 160 participants of the ongoing ImmuneRACE study, and 1,000 to 1,500 subjects contributed by 6 global collaborators. A de-identified subject ID, COVID-19 status, age in years and sex were almost always included in the sample metadata. Where available, HLA class I and class II types were taken from metadata supplied by the sample provider and were not determined by assay-based typing. General conclusions and limits of the study: How much clinical and demographic metadata was included differed by source and by participant, and the metadata was provided uncurated.

Collaborating institutions collected whole blood in K2EDTA tubes following their own protocols. For TCRbeta analysis, collaborators shipped samples as frozen whole blood, isolated PBMCs, or DNA extracted from either of those sample types. From the cysteine through the phenylalanine, the CDR3 covers 14 amino acids. Kept here is only the CDR3 DNA, which spans 42 bases and is read in frame from base 1. Per the germline V gene, SGHVS is the CDR1 and FNYEAQ is the CDR2. V gives up 1 base and J gives up 3 bases, and the segment between their germline ends measures 10 bases. TCRbeta CDR3 regions were amplified from genomic DNA using the immunoSEQ Assay, a bias-controlled multiplex PCR. From the authors' description of their analysis: Within the assay, amplification of reference gene primers was used to estimate how many nucleated cells each sample contained. To quantify the absolute abundance of each unique TCRbeta CDR3 rearrangement, sequence reads were collapsed and filtered. For each sample, productive Simpson clonality was calculated by taking the square root of Simpson's diversity index across productive rearrangements. Not all clones reach the TCRdb copy of this immuneACCESS table, which keeps in-frame sequences only. Checked studies attribute under half of the gap to unresolved V genes and leave the rest unexplained. The DNA gave D and trimming, while V, J and clone size come from that table. The sample table records fewer than 70,000 clones; around 76% of these occur just once. The ten biggest clones cover roughly 5.3% of the sample.

Turning to this clone: Its antigen is not yet known. The input lacks base qualities; no much larger clone sits a single base away.

The chain joins TRBV7-6 to TRBJ2-7, and TRBD2 may be the D gene, going by 5 matching bases. The sequenced sample consisted of peripheral blood. The receptor was derived from a human donor in a cohort sampled during active COVID-19. The CDR3 amino acid sequence is: CASSLGTDDYEQYF. Here is the DNA: TGTGCCAGCAGCTTAGGGACTGACGACTACGAGCAGTACTTC.